One and the same sample provided the 21 T cell receptor beta chains below, sequenced in a study of T cells after yellow fever vaccination. TCRdb analysed the 5' RACE reads with MiXCR anew, one entry per CDR3 protein. The table lists roughly 140,000 distinct CDR3 sequences, about 7.7% of them singletons. Specimen: CD4+ T cells sorted from PBMCs, collected 5 days after the yellow fever booster vaccination. These receptor sequences come from a man aged 25-45 years who received the YFV17D yellow fever vaccine.

Many counts were recorded for this clonotype. The V call is TRBV12-3 or TRBV12-4, the J call TRBJ1-5, with TRBD1 as a possible D gene (5 bases). There are 15 residues in the CDR3. Deletions cut 5 bases from V and 4 bases from J, with 15 bases between. CDR3 sequence reads: CASSLGAMGNQPQHF. The CDR3 DNA reads TGTGCCAGCAGTCTCGGGGCTATGGGGAATCAGCCCCAGCATTTT.

This clonotype was counted at least ten times. This chain's CDR3 is CSAYSRILTGELFF. CDR3 sequence (DNA): TGCAGTGCTTACTCAAGAATTCTGACCGGGGAGCTGTTTTTT. The chain recombines TRBV20-1 with TRBJ2-2; D uncertain. CDR3 length: 14 residues. Trimming cost V 5 bases and J 5 bases, with 15 bases left between them. Germline loops: CDR1 DFQATT, CDR2 SNEGSKA (reference sequence).

In its sample, this clonotype was seen many times. This sequence joins TRBV5-1 and TRBJ1-6; possible D gene TRBD1, 6 bases. The germline CDR1 and CDR2 sequences are SGHRS and YFSETQ. The CDR3 has 15 residues. V lost 3 bases, J lost 8 bases, and 15 bases lay in between. CDR3 region: CASSSGGGMDSPLHF. The CDR3 DNA sequence: TGCGCCAGCAGCTCTGGAGGGGGGATGGATTCACCCCTCCACTTT. Drawing the rest from reference TRBV5-1 and TRBJ1-6, the complete variable domain is KAGVTQTPRYLIKTRGQQVTLSCSPISGHRSVSWYQQTPGQGLQFLFEYFSETQRNKGNFPGRFSGRQFSNSRSEMNVSTLELGDSALYLCASSSGGGMDSPLHFGNGTRLTVT.

This clonotype was counted many times. The chain has TRBV5-1 and TRBJ2-3; 12 bases agree with TRBD1. The CDR3 is 15 amino acids. J was trimmed by 6 bases and V by 4 bases; bases with no gene match: 6. Germline CDR1 is SGHRS and CDR2 is YFSETQ. As DNA, the CDR3 is TGCGCCAGCAGCGCCGGGACAGGGGGCAGGGATACGCAGTATTTT. This gives the protein CASSAGTGGRDTQYF.

Ten or more counts support this clonotype. V gene TRBV27 combines with J gene TRBJ2-7, with a tentative D call TRBD2 (5 bases). The V end lost 0 bases, the J end lost 3 bases, and 12 bases lay between the germline ends. There are 15 residues in the CDR3. Germline loops: CDR1 MNHEY, CDR2 SMNVEV (reference sequence). The CDR3: CASSLSTGILYEQYF. The DNA for the CDR3 is TGTGCCAGCAGTTTATCGACCGGGATCCTCTACGAGCAGTACTTC.

This clonotype came up many times. The chain has TRBV19 and TRBJ2-2, with D possibly being TRBD2 (6 bases). V was cut by 4 bases and J by 1 base, with 10 bases left in between. The CDR3 consists of 15 residues. Germline lookup yields CDR1 LNHDA and CDR2 SQIVND (reference sequence). CDR3 residues: CASSTEGRNTGELFF. CDR3 nucleotides: TGTGCCAGTAGTACGGAGGGACGGAACACCGGGGAGCTGTTTTTT.

This clonotype came up many times. This chain joins TRBV7-9 and TRBJ1-1; D ambiguous. Between the trimmed V and J ends, which lost 2 bases and 6 bases, there was a span of 13 bases. Germline CDR1 reads SEHNR; CDR2 reads FQNEAQ (reference sequence). This CDR3 is 14 amino acids long. CDR3 sequence (DNA): TGTGCCAGCAGCTTACGAGTGTCTAGCGCTGAAGCTTTCTTT. Translating it yields CASSLRVSSAEAFF.

This clonotype came up many times. V gene TRBV7-9 combines with J gene TRBJ2-5, with 7 bases that match TRBD1. V lost 3 bases and J lost 2; bases outside the gene matches: 12. CDR1 is SEHNR and CDR2 is FQNEAQ in the germline V gene (reference sequence). The CDR3 covers 17 residues. The CDR3 DNA is TGTGCCAGCAGCTTTGGGCTGAACGGACAGGTGCAAGAGACCCAGTACTTC. Protein sequence: CASSFGLNGQVQETQYF. The full variable domain, with the rest looked up from reference TRBV7-9 and TRBJ2-5, is DTGVSQNPRHKITKRGQNVTFRCDPISEHNRLYWYRQTLGQGPEFLTYFQNEAQLEKSRLLSDRFSAERPKGSFSTLEIQRTEQGDSAMYLCASSFGLNGQVQETQYFGPGTRLLVL.

This clonotype was recorded many times. The CDR3 here is CSARRGSTDTQYF. CDR3 nucleotide sequence: TGCAGTGCTAGACGGGGGAGCACAGATACGCAGTATTTT. The J gene is TRBJ2-3, the V gene TRBV20-1; D might be TRBD2 (6 bases). CDR1 and CDR2 from the germline V gene are DFQATT and SNEGSKA (reference sequence). Trimming cost V 2 bases and J 0 bases, with 6 bases left between them. This CDR3 contains 13 residues.

This clonotype has at least ten counts. The gene calls are TRBV9 and TRBJ2-5; weak D call: TRBD2 (7 bases). This CDR3 comprises 16 residues. Germline V gene data show CDR1 as SGDLS and CDR2 as YYNGEE. The V end lost 4 bases, the J end lost 8 bases, and 24 bases lay between the germline ends. CDR3 nucleotides: TGTGCCAGCAGCCCGAGGGGGGGGATAAACAAGAATACCCAGTACTTC. The encoded protein is CASSPRGGINKNTQYF.

This clonotype was detected a few times. The chain uses TRBV3-1 and TRBJ2-4; either TRBD1 or TRBD2 may fit D (5 bases each). The CDR3 spans 16 residues. Per the germline V gene, CDR1 is LGHDT and CDR2 is YNNKEL (reference sequence). The V gene lost 0 bases and the J gene lost 7 bases, with 16 bases spanning the gap. In DNA form, the CDR3 reads TGTGCCAGCAGCCAAGATTCGAGGGGCCCTGGGAACATTCAGTACTTC. Translated: CASSQDSRGPGNIQYF.

At least ten counts were recorded for this clonotype. The rearrangement links TRBV5-1 to TRBJ2-1; TRBD2 aligns across 8 bases. CDR3 length: 15 residues. Looked up from germline, CDR1 is SGHRS and CDR2 is YFSETQ. With V trimmed by 0 bases and J by 4 bases, 3 bases remained unmatched. The CDR3 loop reads CASSLVTSVYNEQFF. Written as DNA, the CDR3 is TGCGCCAGCAGCTTGGTGACTAGCGTATACAATGAGCAGTTCTTC.

This clonotype was recorded many times. J is TRBJ1-2 and V is TRBV20-1; 8 bases match TRBD1. This CDR3 has 13 amino acids. Germline V gene data show CDR1 as DFQATT and CDR2 as SNEGSKA (reference sequence). Trimming cost V 3 bases and J 8 bases; bases outside gene matches: 8. The CDR3 sequence: CSARGQAKEGYTF. CDR3 DNA sequence: TGCAGTGCTAGGGGACAGGCTAAAGAGGGCTACACCTTC.

This clonotype was seen more than once but under ten times. At one of its ends the junction is not consistent with the germline gene, which may arise from a read error. V usage is TRBV20-1 and J usage is TRBJ2-1; 9 bases are shared with TRBD2. In germline, CDR1 is DFQATT, CDR2 SNEGSKA (reference sequence). This CDR3 contains 18 residues. The CDR3 spells CCARGAGGPAGSYNEQFF. DNA of the CDR3: TGCTGTGCTAGAGGCGCGGGAGGGCCTGCGGGCTCCTACAATGAGCAGTTCTTC.

There are many counts of this clonotype. The rearrangement links TRBV20-1 to TRBJ2-2, with 9 bases matching TRBD1. Germline V gene data show CDR1 as DFQATT and CDR2 as SNEGSKA (reference sequence). J lost 7 bases, V lost 5 bases, and 2 bases had no gene match. There are 12 residues in the CDR3. In nucleotides, the CDR3 is TGCAGTGCTTGGACAGGGGTCGGGGAGCTGTTTTTT. It yields the protein CSAWTGVGELFF.

This clonotype appeared a few times. The genes are TRBV5-6 and TRBJ2-1, with 11 nucleotides matching TRBD1. Germline lookup yields CDR1 SGHDT and CDR2 YYEEEE. The V and J ends lost 0 bases and 2 bases, in that order; junction bases with no gene match: 7. The CDR3 extends over 18 amino acids. Here the CDR3 DNA reads TGTGCCAGCAGCTTGGCCGGGGACAGGGGGGCTACCTACAATGAGCAGTTCTTC. Residues: CASSLAGDRGATYNEQFF. The full variable domain, its missing parts supplied by reference TRBV5-6 and TRBJ2-1, is DAGVTQSPTHLIKTRGQQVTLRCSPKSGHDTVSWYQQALGQGPQFIFQYYEEEERQRGNFPDRFSGHQFPNYSSELNVNALLLGDSALYLCASSLAGDRGATYNEQFFGPGTRLTVL.

This clonotype has more than one count but fewer than ten. The chain is built from TRBV20-1 and TRBJ2-7, with TRBD1 matching over 9 bases. V shed 1 base and J 4 bases; nucleotides not matched to a gene: 2. This CDR3 region has 13 residues. Germline-derived CDR1 and CDR2 are DFQATT and SNEGSKA (reference sequence). The CDR3 spells CSARGQGGYEQYF. In nucleotides, the CDR3 is TGCAGTGCTAGAGGACAGGGGGGATACGAGCAGTACTTC.

In this sample, this clonotype turned up many times. The chain couples TRBV20-1 to TRBJ2-3; TRBD1 might be the D (7 bases). The CDR3 is made up of 14 amino acids. The V gene lost 6 bases and the J gene lost 0 bases, with 13 bases spanning the gap. From germline, CDR1 is DFQATT and CDR2 SNEGSKA (reference sequence). Here the CDR3 reads CSARGQFSTDTQYF. Here the CDR3 DNA reads TGCAGTGCGCGGGGACAGTTCAGCACAGATACGCAGTATTTT.

In its sample, this clonotype was seen a few times. The V call is TRBV27, the J call TRBJ2-1; D not certain. The germline V gene encodes CDR1 MNHEY and CDR2 SMNVEV (reference sequence). CDR3 length equals 14 residues. The V and J ends lost 4 bases and 6 bases respectively, with 13 bases between them. The CDR3 protein is CASSSSRLVNEQFF. The CDR3 coding sequence is TGTGCCAGCAGTTCTTCTAGATTGGTCAATGAGCAGTTCTTC.

Of note for this clonotype: Since a much larger clone is just one base distant, this may be a read error. The chain combines TRBV2 with TRBJ2-2, with 8 bases that match TRBD2. This CDR3 spans 13 amino acids. The V gene's germline CDR1 is SNHLY and CDR2 FYNNEI. CDR3 sequence reads: CTSSSQRELGLFF. For the CDR3, the DNA is TGTACCAGCAGTTCTCAGCGGGAGTTAGGGCTGTTTTTT. The full variable domain, with the rest looked up from reference TRBV2 and TRBJ2-2, is EPEVTQTPSHQVTQMGQEVILRCVPISNHLYFYWYRQILGQKVEFLVSFYNNEISEKSEIFDDQFSVERPDGSNFTLKIRSTKLEDSAMYFCTSSSQRELGLFFGEGSRLTVL.

V gene TRBV20-1 combines with J gene TRBJ2-5; a possible D gene is TRBD1 (5 bases). The CDR3 runs to 13 residues. Germline lookup yields CDR1 DFQATT and CDR2 SNEGSKA (reference sequence). Trimming stripped 7 bases from V and 4 bases from J, with 16 bases between. The CDR3 DNA reads as TGCAGTGTTTATCAGGGTCGTGCAGAGACCCAGTACTTC. It is translated as CSVYQGRAETQYF.